The 27 T cell receptor beta chains given below trace back to one sample, sequenced in a study of T cells after somatic rescue of genetic block (TCRdb year 2020). Library preparation used the immunoSEQ multiplex PCR assay. TCRdb carries this immuneACCESS record with in-frame sequences only. Its versions omit some clonotypes, under half of them owing to an unresolved V gene in the studies checked, with the rest unexplained. This sample lists tens of thousands of clones; approximately 90% were detected once. The ten most abundant clones make up about 3% of the sample. Input material: peripheral blood mononuclear cells (PBMCs). The receptor source for this set is a man aged 30-40 years.

The chain links TRBV2 to TRBJ2-7; 11 bases line up with TRBD2. V lost 6 bases, J lost 0 bases, and 4 bases stayed unmatched. Per germline, CDR1 SNHLY and CDR2 FYNNEI. The CDR3 length is 15 residues. The CDR3 spells CASRPGTSGSYEQYF. The CDR3 nucleotides are TGTGCCAGCAGACCCGGGACTAGCGGCTCCTACGAGCAGTACTTC. Combining the CDR3 with reference TRBV2 and TRBJ2-7 gives the whole variable domain EPEVTQTPSHQVTQMGQEVILRCVPISNHLYFYWYRQILGQKVEFLVSFYNNEISEKSEIFDDQFSVERPDGSNFTLKIRSTKLEDSAMYFCASRPGTSGSYEQYFGPGTRLTVT.

This clone has a single count. The rearrangement uses TRBV27 and TRBJ2-3; D is possibly TRBD2 (7 bases). The V and J ends lost 2 bases and 5 bases respectively, with 17 bases between them. The CDR3 consists of 16 residues. The germline V gene has CDR1 MNHEY and CDR2 SMNVEV (reference sequence). CDR3: CASSLMGGGDIDTQYF. CDR3 DNA sequence: TGTGCCAGCAGTTTAATGGGCGGGGGCGACATAGATACGCAGTATTTT.

The chain is built from TRBV27 and TRBJ2-2, with D uncertain. Germline V gene sequence: CDR1 MNHEY, CDR2 SMNVEV (reference sequence). The CDR3 extends over 13 amino acids. The V end was cut by 3 bases, the J end by 7 bases, with 9 bases between. CDR3 bases: TGTGCCAGCAGTTTGTTTAAAGACGGGGAGCTGTTTTTT. Its translation is CASSLFKDGELFF.

V is TRBV15 and J is TRBJ2-7; 9 bases are a match to TRBD1. CDR1 and CDR2 (germline): LNHNV, YYDKDF (reference sequence). V trimming: 2 bases; J trimming: 2 bases; junction bases outside the gene matches: 10. This CDR3 comprises 17 residues. The CDR3, as DNA: TGTGCCACCAGCAGACACAGGGGGCTATCCCTTACCTACGAGCAGTACTTC. Its protein is CATSRHRGLSLTYEQYF.

The chain employs TRBV19 and TRBJ1-5; unclear D gene. Deletions cut 2 bases from V and 4 bases from J, with 15 bases between. There are 16 residues in the CDR3. Germline lookup yields CDR1 LNHDA and CDR2 SQIVND (reference sequence). DNA of the CDR3: TGTGCCAGTAGTATATGGTCGGCAGGAGGGAATCAGCCCCAGCATTTT. This sequence encodes CASSIWSAGGNQPQHF.

The chain carries TRBV9 and TRBJ2-7; 8 positions match TRBD1. The germline V gene encodes CDR1 SGDLS and CDR2 YYNGEE. The CDR3 has 14 residues. Losses at the gene ends were 3 bases for V and 5 bases for J; bases not matched to a gene: 7. DNA for the CDR3: TGTGCCAGCAGCGACCCGACAGGGGACGACGAGCAGTACTTC. Translated: CASSDPTGDDEQYF.

There are a few counts of this clone. The rearrangement links TRBV11-3 to TRBJ2-3; 8 bases match TRBD2. This CDR3 has 15 amino acids. V trimming: 1 base; J trimming: 3 bases; junction bases outside the gene matches: 3. Looked up from germline, CDR1 is SGHNT and CDR2 is YENEEA. CDR3 in amino acids: CASSLAAGATDTQYF. Here the CDR3 DNA reads TGTGCCAGCAGCTTAGCAGCGGGGGCTACAGATACGCAGTATTTT. The full variable domain, with the rest looked up from reference TRBV11-3 and TRBJ2-3, is EAGVVQSPRYKIIEKKQPVAFWCNPISGHNTLYWYLQNLGQGPELLIRYENEEAVDDSQLPKDRFSAERLKGVDSTLKIQPAELGDSAVYLCASSLAAGATDTQYFGPGTRLTVL.

This clone appeared a single time. This rearrangement joins TRBV10-3 to TRBJ2-3; D uncertain. The CDR3 spans 13 residues. CDR1 ENHRY and CDR2 SYGVKD come from the germline V gene. V shed 7 bases and J shed 2 bases, with 10 bases lying between them. CDR3: CAIKGGDTDTQYF. For the CDR3, the DNA is TGTGCCATCAAAGGTGGGGACACAGATACGCAGTATTTT.

V is TRBV9 and J is TRBJ1-2; D unresolved. V lost 2 bases and J lost 0, with 11 bases in between. Germline V CDR1 and CDR2: SGDLS, YYNGEE. This CDR3 region has 15 residues. The CDR3, as DNA: TGTGCCAGCAGCGTCGGCCTCGCCCCTAACTATGGCTACACCTTC. This translates into CASSVGLAPNYGYTF.

The chain links TRBV19 to TRBJ1-2; no reliable D call. This CDR3 region has 13 residues. V was shortened by 6 bases and J by 7 bases, with 15 bases between the two germline ends. CDR1 is LNHDA and CDR2 is SQIVND in the germline V gene (reference sequence). CDR3 sequence (DNA): TGTGCCAGTAGCAGGACTGCCCGGAGTGGCTACACCTTC. It encodes CASSRTARSGYTF.

This chain connects TRBV6-5 to TRBJ2-7; perhaps TRBD1 as D (6 bases). The CDR3 has 14 residues. Germline-derived CDR1 and CDR2 are MNHEY and SVGAGI. V lost 6 bases to trimming and J lost 1 base, with 13 bases between them. CDR3 sequence: CASRNRDGSYEQYF. CDR3 coding DNA: TGTGCCAGCAGAAACAGGGATGGTTCCTACGAGCAGTACTTC.

This chain uses TRBV19 with TRBJ1-4, with D hard to call. The CDR3 spans 13 residues. The V gene lost 5 bases and the J gene lost 5 bases, with 9 bases spanning the gap. Germline V CDR1 and CDR2: LNHDA, SQIVND (reference sequence). The CDR3 DNA is TGTGCCAGTAGTCCTCGACGGAATGAAAAACTGTTTTTT. The encoded protein is CASSPRRNEKLFF.

The chain couples TRBV7-6 to TRBJ2-1; D is possibly TRBD2 (6 bases). Germline-derived CDR1 and CDR2 are SGHVS and FNYEAQ. This CDR3 has 15 residues. V shed 6 bases and J shed 5 bases, with 17 bases lying between them. The CDR3 region is CASSLGGSGHNEQFF. Written as DNA, the CDR3 is TGTGCCAGCAGTCTAGGCGGTAGCGGACACAATGAGCAGTTCTTC.

The chain links TRBV7-2 to TRBJ1-1; D perhaps matches TRBD1 (6 bases). Germline-derived CDR1 and CDR2 are SGHTA and FQGNSA. V lost 1 base and J 1 base, leaving 10 bases between the germline ends. The CDR3 length is 15 residues. The CDR3 loop reads CASSLEYRANTEAFF. The CDR3 nucleotides are TGTGCCAGCAGCTTAGAATACAGGGCGAACACTGAAGCTTTCTTT.

The chain combines TRBV5-8 with TRBJ1-3; D is uncertain. The germline CDR1 and CDR2 sequences are SGHTS and YDEGEE. Trimming removed 7 bases from V and 3 bases from J, with 14 bases in between. CDR3 length: 14 amino acids. CDR3 residues: CASRIPGLGNTIYF. DNA for the CDR3: TGTGCCAGCCGCATTCCGGGTCTTGGAAACACCATATATTTT.

V is TRBV4-2 and J is TRBJ1-3, with D tentatively TRBD1 (5 bases). Trimming stripped 3 bases from V and 2 bases from J, with 11 bases between. Germline V gene lookup returns CDR1 LGHNA and CDR2 YNFKEQ. The CDR3 extends over 15 amino acids. This chain's CDR3 is CASSHPGRTGNTIYF. The DNA of the CDR3 is TGTGCCAGCAGCCATCCGGGACGAACTGGAAACACCATATATTTT.

The chain uses TRBV4-1 and TRBJ2-1; TRBD1 matches 10 bases. Germline V gives CDR1 MGHRA, CDR2 YSYEKL. The CDR3 loop spans 15 amino acids. With 0 bases clipped from V and 15 bases from J, the junction kept 11 bases outside the gene matches. CDR3 sequence reads: CASSQDSGTGDYRFF. CDR3 in DNA: TGCGCCAGCAGCCAAGATTCTGGGACAGGGGATTATAGGTTCTTC.

The rearrangement joins TRBV10-3 to TRBJ1-2; D is unresolved. V was shortened by 3 bases and J by 3 bases, with 11 bases between the two germline ends. Per the germline V gene, CDR1 is ENHRY and CDR2 is SYGVKD. This CDR3 is built from 14 residues. In nucleotides, the CDR3 is TGTGCCATCAGTGACAGGTTAACGGACTATGGCTACACCTTC. It codes for CAISDRLTDYGYTF.

V usage is TRBV7-9 and J usage is TRBJ2-2; 8 bases are a match to TRBD1. From germline, CDR1 is SEHNR and CDR2 FQNEAQ (reference sequence). V shed 7 bases, J shed 3 bases, and the junction held 4 bases outside the gene matches. The CDR3 has 14 amino acids. The CDR3 DNA is TGTGCCAGCACGACAGGGGTACACACCGGGGAGCTGTTTTTT. Translation: CASTTGVHTGELFF.

This chain connects TRBV28 to TRBJ2-1; D gene unclear. The germline V and J ends were trimmed by 3 bases and 8 bases, with 8 bases remaining between them. Per germline, CDR1 MDHEN and CDR2 SYDVKM. There are 12 residues in the CDR3. The CDR3 region is CASSFSPDEQFF. CDR3 nucleotide sequence: TGTGCCAGCAGTTTTAGTCCGGATGAGCAGTTCTTC.

The V gene is TRBV2, the J gene TRBJ1-4, with 10 bases fitting TRBD1. Germline V gene sequence: CDR1 SNHLY, CDR2 FYNNEI. After removal of 4 bases from V and 5 bases from J, the junction contained 1 base not matched to a gene. This CDR3 is built from 14 residues. CDR3 sequence: CASSGTGGNEKLFF. DNA for the CDR3: TGTGCCAGCAGTGGGACAGGGGGGAATGAAAAACTGTTTTTT.

V and J are TRBV13 and TRBJ1-1, with D tentatively TRBD1 (6 bases). From germline, CDR1 is PRHDT and CDR2 FYEKMQ (reference sequence). This CDR3 comprises 14 residues. The V end lost 2 bases, the J end lost 7 bases, and 14 bases lay between the germline ends. CDR3 residues: CASSLLLGAGEAFF. The CDR3 DNA reads TGTGCCAGCAGCTTACTGTTGGGGGCGGGTGAAGCTTTCTTT.

The V and J genes are TRBV13 and TRBJ2-2; 8 bases map to TRBD1. This CDR3 comprises 14 residues. Germline assignment: CDR1 PRHDT and CDR2 FYEKMQ (reference sequence). V was pared by 2 bases and J by 7 bases, with 3 bases of the junction left unmatched. CDR3 coding DNA: TGTGCCAGCAGCTTATCAGGGGGCGGCGGGGAGCTGTTTTTT. It is translated as CASSLSGGGGELFF.

The chain's CDR3 is CASSSGTSGTSTDTQYF. CDR3 nucleotide sequence: TGCGCCAGCAGCTCAGGGACTAGCGGGACGAGCACAGATACGCAGTATTTT. J is TRBJ2-3 and V is TRBV4-3; 13 positions agree with TRBD2. This CDR3 has 17 amino acids. CDR1 and CDR2 from the germline V gene are LGHNA and YSLEER. With V trimmed by 5 bases and J by 0 bases, 5 bases remained unmatched.

The chain uses TRBV27 and TRBJ2-1, with TRBD2 identical over 10 bases. With 10 bases clipped from V and 5 bases from J, the junction kept 8 bases outside the gene matches. The CDR3 runs to 14 residues. Germline CDR1 MNHEY, CDR2 SMNVEV (reference sequence). The CDR3 DNA is TGTGCCACCCGTCGGCTAGCGGGAGACAATGAGCAGTTCTTC. Amino acids: CATRRLAGDNEQFF.

This chain connects TRBV7-9 to TRBJ2-3, with 7 bases aligning to TRBD2. The CDR3 contains 14 residues. Germline V lookup: CDR1 SEHNR, CDR2 FQNEAQ (reference sequence). Trimming took 5 bases from V and 3 from J; bases not matched to a gene: 5. The CDR3 DNA reads TGTGCCAGCAGCCCAAGCGGGATGACAGATACGCAGTATTTT. This gives the protein CASSPSGMTDTQYF.

Written as DNA, the CDR3 is TGTGCCAGCAGCTTCTTAGCGGGACCGACCTACGAGCAGTACTTC. This translates into CASSFLAGPTYEQYF. This chain uses TRBV7-9 with TRBJ2-7; 8 bases align to TRBD2. CDR1 SEHNR and CDR2 FQNEAQ come from the germline V gene (reference sequence). The CDR3 has 15 residues. Trimming removed 3 bases from V and 2 bases from J; junction bases left unmatched: 6.